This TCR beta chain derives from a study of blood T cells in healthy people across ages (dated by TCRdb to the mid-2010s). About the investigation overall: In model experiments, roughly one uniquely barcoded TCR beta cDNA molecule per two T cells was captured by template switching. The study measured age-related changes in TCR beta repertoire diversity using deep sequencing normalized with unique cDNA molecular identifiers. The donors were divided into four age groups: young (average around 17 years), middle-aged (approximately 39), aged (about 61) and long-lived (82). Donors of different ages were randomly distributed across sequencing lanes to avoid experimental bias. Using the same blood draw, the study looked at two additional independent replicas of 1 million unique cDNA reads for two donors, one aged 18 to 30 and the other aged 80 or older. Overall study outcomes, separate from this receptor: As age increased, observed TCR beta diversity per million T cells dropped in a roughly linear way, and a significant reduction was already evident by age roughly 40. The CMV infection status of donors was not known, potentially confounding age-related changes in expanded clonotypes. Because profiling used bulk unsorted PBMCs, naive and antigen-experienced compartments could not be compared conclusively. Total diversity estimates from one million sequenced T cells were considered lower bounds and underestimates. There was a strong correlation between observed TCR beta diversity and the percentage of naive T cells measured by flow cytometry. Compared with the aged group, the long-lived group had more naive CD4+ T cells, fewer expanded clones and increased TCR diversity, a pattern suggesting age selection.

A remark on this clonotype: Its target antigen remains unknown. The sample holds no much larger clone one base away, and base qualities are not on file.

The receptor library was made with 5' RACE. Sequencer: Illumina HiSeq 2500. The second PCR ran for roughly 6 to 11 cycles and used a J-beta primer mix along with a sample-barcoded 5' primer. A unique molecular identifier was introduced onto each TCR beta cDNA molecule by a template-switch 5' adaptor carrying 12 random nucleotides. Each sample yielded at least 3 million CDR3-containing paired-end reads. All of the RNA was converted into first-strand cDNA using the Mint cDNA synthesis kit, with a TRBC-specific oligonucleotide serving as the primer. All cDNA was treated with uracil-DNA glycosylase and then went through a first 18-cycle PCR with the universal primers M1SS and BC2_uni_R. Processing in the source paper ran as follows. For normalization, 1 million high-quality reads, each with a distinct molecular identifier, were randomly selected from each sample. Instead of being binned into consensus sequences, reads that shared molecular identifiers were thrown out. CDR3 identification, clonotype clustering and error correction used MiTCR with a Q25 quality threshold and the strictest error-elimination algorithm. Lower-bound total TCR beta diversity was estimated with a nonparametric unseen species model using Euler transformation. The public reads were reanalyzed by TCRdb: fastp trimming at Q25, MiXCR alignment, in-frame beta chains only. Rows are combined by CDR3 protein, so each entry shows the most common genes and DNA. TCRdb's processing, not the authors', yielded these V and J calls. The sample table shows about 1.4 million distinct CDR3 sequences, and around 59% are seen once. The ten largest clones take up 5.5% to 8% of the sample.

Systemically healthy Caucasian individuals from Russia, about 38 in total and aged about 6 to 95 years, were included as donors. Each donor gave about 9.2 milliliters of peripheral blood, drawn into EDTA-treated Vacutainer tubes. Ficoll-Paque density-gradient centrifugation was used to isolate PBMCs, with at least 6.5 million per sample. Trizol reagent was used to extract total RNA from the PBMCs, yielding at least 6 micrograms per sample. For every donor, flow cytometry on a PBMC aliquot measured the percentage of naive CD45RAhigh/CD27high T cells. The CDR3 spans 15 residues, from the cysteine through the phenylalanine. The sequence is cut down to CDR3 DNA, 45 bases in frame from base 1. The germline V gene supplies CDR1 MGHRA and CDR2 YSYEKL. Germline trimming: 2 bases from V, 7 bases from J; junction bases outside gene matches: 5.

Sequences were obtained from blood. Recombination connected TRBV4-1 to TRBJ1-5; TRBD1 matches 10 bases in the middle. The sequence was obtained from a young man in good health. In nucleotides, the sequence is TGCGCCAGCAGCCAATGGGACAGGGGTTGGCAGCCCCAGCATTTT. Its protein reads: CASSQWDRGWQPQHF.